This entry concerns a single T cell receptor beta chain. This may come from a read error, since a much larger clone is one base off. In terms of origin and age, donors were healthy Caucasian individuals from Russia aged 6 to 90. Roughly 10 milliliters of peripheral blood were drawn from each donor. Researchers isolated at least 7 million PBMCs per sample. This specimen belongs to a study of blood T cells in healthy people across ages. The CDR3 is made up of 13 amino acids. CDR1 SEHNR and CDR2 FQNEAQ come from the germline V gene (reference sequence). For the second PCR, which ran for about 7 to 11 cycles, a sample-barcoded 5' primer and a J-beta primer mix were used. TCRdb passed the 5' RACE reads through MiXCR, listing each CDR3 protein once. The sample consists of 1.5 million to 2 million distinct CDR3 sequences, roughly 27% of them appearing once.

The receptor comes from a woman aged 25 to 39 in good health. The specimen sequenced was blood. The chain is built from TRBV7-9 and TRBJ2-4; TRBD2 might be the D (5 bases). The DNA matches TRBJ2-7 better at its end, which makes the J call doubtful. CDR3 protein: CASSGMRDYEQYF. As DNA, the CDR3 is TGTGCCAGCAGCGGGATGAGGGATTACGAGCAGTACTTC.